The 9 T cell receptor beta chains presented below share a single source sample, sequenced in a study of OX40 agonist ivuxolimab in advanced cancers. Only in-frame clones appear in the TCRdb table, and some are missing; sequencing was by immunoSEQ multiplex PCR. Of about 58,000 clones listed, approximately 82% were seen once; the top ten hold roughly 2.8%. The material was CD4+ or CD8+ T cells sorted from blood, obtained in a trial of the OX40 agonist ivuxolimab. All receptors come from an adult with an advanced solid tumor such as melanoma, head and neck, liver or kidney cancer.

The chain recombines TRBV6-5 with TRBJ1-1; D remains ambiguous. The CDR3 length is 13 residues. Germline CDR1 and CDR2: MNHEY and SVGAGI. Between the trimmed V and J ends, which lost 2 bases and 5 bases, there was a span of 9 bases. The CDR3 coding sequence is TGTGCCAGCAGTTACGTTACGAGAACTGAAGCTTTCTTT. Its translation is CASSYVTRTEAFF.

This clone appeared a few times. This chain connects TRBV2 to TRBJ1-6; TRBD1 matches 7 bases. Germline-derived CDR1 and CDR2 are SNHLY and FYNNEI. V was pared by 6 bases and J by 11 bases, with 7 bases of the junction left unmatched. The length of the CDR3 is 13 residues. CDR3: CASRTGTRTPLHF. The CDR3 coding sequence is TGTGCCAGCAGGACAGGGACAAGGACACCCCTCCACTTT. Combining the CDR3 with reference TRBV2 and TRBJ1-6 gives the whole variable domain EPEVTQTPSHQVTQMGQEVILRCVPISNHLYFYWYRQILGQKVEFLVSFYNNEISEKSEIFDDQFSVERPDGSNFTLKIRSTKLEDSAMYFCASRTGTRTPLHFGNGTRLTVT.

The chain uses TRBV4-2 and TRBJ1-5; 8 bases agree with TRBD1. The germline gives CDR1 LGHNA, CDR2 YNFKEQ. V lost 6 bases to trimming and J lost 2 bases; unmatched junction nucleotides: 0. There are 13 residues in the CDR3. The CDR3 sequence is CASRGQGNQPQHF. In DNA, the CDR3 is TGTGCCAGCAGGGGACAGGGCAATCAGCCCCAGCATTTT.

The CDR3 DNA follows: TGTGCCAGCAGTTACTCTGGAGGGAACTATGGCTACACCTTC. Its protein is CASSYSGGNYGYTF. This sequence joins TRBV6-5 and TRBJ1-2; D is unresolved. Germline V CDR1 and CDR2: MNHEY, SVGAGI. This CDR3 spans 14 amino acids. V was shortened by 0 bases and J by 2 bases, with 7 bases between the two germline ends.

The chain uses TRBV29-1 and TRBJ2-5; perhaps TRBD2 as D (5 bases). Trimming removed 3 bases at V and 5 bases at J, with 13 bases between. Germline V gives CDR1 SQVTM, CDR2 ANQGSEA. The CDR3 is 13 residues long. The CDR3 bases are TGCAGCGTTGAGCGGGCGTTGGGGGAGACCCAGTACTTC. This sequence encodes CSVERALGETQYF.

V usage is TRBV4-2 and J usage is TRBJ2-3, with D perhaps given as TRBD1 or TRBD2 (5 bases each). The germline V gene encodes CDR1 LGHNA and CDR2 YNFKEQ. CDR3 length equals 19 residues. Trimming stripped 0 bases from V and 0 bases from J, with 19 bases between. DNA of the CDR3: TGTGCCAGCAGCCAAGAAAGGGCGGCGAGCGGACACAGCACAGATACGCAGTATTTT. Residues: CASSQERAASGHSTDTQYF.

The chain couples TRBV4-2 to TRBJ1-5; D might be TRBD1 (5 bases). The length of the CDR3 is 17 residues. In germline, CDR1 is LGHNA, CDR2 YNFKEQ. Trimming removed 0 bases from V and 6 bases from J, with 18 bases in between. In DNA, the CDR3 is TGTGCCAGCAGCCAAGATCAGTCTTTCGGGGGAGGTCAGCCCCAGCATTTT. Translated, it gives CASSQDQSFGGGQPQHF.

V usage is TRBV21-1 and J usage is TRBJ2-1; TRBD2, the table's D call, lacks a check against the DNA. TRBV21-1 constitutes a pseudogene. The CDR3 is made up of 15 amino acids. In DNA form, the CDR3 reads TGTGCCAGAAGCAGGTCGGGAGGGCCAGGGAATGAGCAGTTCTTC. Residues: CARSRSGGPGNEQFF.

Only one count was recorded for this clone. This chain links TRBV19 with TRBJ1-2; TRBD1 is a possible D gene (5 bases). V was trimmed by 10 bases and J by 2 bases, leaving 17 bases between them. CDR3 length equals 14 residues. The germline gives CDR1 LNHDA, CDR2 SQIVND (reference sequence). The CDR3 loop is CATVSEEGNYGYTF. The CDR3 DNA reads as TGTGCCACCGTCTCTGAGGAGGGGAACTATGGCTACACCTTC.